This record covers a single T cell receptor beta chain. Its specificity is not known. The V end was cut by 7 bases, the J end by 1 base, with 16 bases between. CDR3 length: 15 residues. Looked up from germline, CDR1 is SGHAT and CDR2 is FQNNGV. The data derive from a study of cytomegalovirus exposure and HLA in healthy donors. Study-level findings and limits: Association of a missense DCLRE1C variant with TCR beta V- and J-gene trimming was reported in a later analysis.

This PCR relied on a set of 60 Vbeta primers and 13 Jbeta primers. The repertoire was sequenced with immunoSEQ multiplex PCR; TCRdb's copy has only in-frame clones and lacks some. The sample features fewer than 100,000 clones, with approximately 0.63% in its top ten. J is TRBJ1-1 and V is TRBV11-2, with D possibly TRBD1 on 6 matching bases. Sequencing was performed on PBMCs. This TCR derives from a man between 50 and 59 years old in good health and CMV-seronegative. The CDR3 sequence: CASTNTKTGNTEAFF. As DNA, the CDR3 is TGTGCCAGCACCAATACTAAGACAGGGAACACTGAAGCTTTCTTT.